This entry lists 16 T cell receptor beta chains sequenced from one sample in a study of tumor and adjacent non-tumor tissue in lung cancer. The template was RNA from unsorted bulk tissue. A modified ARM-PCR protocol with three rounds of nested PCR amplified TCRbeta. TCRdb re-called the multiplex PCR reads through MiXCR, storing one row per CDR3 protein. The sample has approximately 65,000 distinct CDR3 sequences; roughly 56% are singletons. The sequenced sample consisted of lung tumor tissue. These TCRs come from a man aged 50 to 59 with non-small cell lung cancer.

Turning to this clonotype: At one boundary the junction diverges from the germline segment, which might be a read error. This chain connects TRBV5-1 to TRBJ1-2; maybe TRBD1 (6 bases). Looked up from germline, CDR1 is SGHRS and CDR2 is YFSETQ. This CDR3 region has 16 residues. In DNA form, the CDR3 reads TGCGCCAGCAGCTTGGTTGCCGGGACATCTAACTATGGTTACACCTTC. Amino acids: CASSLVAGTSNYGYTF.

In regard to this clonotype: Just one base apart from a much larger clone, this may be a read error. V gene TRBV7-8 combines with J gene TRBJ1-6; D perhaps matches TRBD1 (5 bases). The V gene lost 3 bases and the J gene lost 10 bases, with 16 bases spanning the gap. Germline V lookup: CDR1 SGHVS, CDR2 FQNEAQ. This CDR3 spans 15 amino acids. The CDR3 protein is CASSLGDSLKSPLHF. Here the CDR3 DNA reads TGTGCCAGCAGCTTGGGCGACAGTCTCAAATCACCCCTCCACTTT.

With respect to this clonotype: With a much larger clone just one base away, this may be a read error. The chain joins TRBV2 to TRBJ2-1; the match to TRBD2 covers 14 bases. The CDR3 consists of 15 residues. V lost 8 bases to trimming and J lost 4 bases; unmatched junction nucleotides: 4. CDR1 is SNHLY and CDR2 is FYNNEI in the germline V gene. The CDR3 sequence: CASGGLAGAYNEQFF. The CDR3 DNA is TGTGCCAGCGGGGGACTAGCGGGAGCGTACAATGAGCAGTTCTTC.

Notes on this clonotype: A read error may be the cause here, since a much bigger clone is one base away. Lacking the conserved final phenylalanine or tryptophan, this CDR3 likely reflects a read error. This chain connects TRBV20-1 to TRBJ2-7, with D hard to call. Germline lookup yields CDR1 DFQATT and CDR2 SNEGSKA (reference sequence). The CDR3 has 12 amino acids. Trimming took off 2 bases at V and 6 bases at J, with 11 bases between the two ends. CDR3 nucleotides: TGCAGTGCTAGAAAGTCCGTGGCCGAGCAGTACCTC. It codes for CSARKSVAEQYL.

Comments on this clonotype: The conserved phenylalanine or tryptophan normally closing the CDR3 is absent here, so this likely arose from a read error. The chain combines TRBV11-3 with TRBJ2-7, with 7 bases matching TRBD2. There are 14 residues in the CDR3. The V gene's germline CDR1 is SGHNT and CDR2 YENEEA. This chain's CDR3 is CASSLASGVYEQYS. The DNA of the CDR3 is TGTGCTAGCAGCTTGGCTAGCGGAGTCTACGAGCAGTACTCC.

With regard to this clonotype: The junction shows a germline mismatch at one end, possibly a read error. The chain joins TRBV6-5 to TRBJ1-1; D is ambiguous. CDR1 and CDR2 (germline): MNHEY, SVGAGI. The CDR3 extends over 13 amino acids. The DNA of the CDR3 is TGTGCCAGCAGGCGCGACTTTAACACTAAAGCTTTCTTT. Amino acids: CASRRDFNTKAFF.

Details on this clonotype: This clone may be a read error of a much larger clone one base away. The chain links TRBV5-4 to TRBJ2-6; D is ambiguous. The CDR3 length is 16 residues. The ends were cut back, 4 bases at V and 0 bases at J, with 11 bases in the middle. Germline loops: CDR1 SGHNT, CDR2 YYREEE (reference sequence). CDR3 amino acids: CASSLTHSSGANVLTF. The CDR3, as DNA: TGTGCCAGCAGCCTGACGCACTCCTCTGGGGCCAACGTCCTGACTTTC.

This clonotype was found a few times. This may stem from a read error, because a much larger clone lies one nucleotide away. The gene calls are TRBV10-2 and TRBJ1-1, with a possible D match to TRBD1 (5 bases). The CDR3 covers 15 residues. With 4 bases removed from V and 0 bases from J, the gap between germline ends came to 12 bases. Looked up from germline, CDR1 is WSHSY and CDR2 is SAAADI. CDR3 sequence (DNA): TGCGCCAGCAGTGGAGACGGGGGGATGAACACTGAAGCTTTCTTT. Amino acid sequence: CASSGDGGMNTEAFF.

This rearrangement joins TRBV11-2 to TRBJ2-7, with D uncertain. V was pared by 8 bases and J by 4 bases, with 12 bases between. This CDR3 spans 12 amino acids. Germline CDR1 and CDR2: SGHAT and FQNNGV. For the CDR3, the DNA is TGTGCCAGCTGCGTAGAACGGTACGAGCAGTACTTC. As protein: CASCVERYEQYF. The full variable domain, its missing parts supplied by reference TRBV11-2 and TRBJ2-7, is EAGVAQSPRYKIIEKRQSVAFWCNPISGHATLYWYQQILGQGPKLLIQFQNNGVVDDSQLPKDRFSAERLKGVDSTLKIQPAKLEDSAVYLCASCVERYEQYFGPGTRLTVT.

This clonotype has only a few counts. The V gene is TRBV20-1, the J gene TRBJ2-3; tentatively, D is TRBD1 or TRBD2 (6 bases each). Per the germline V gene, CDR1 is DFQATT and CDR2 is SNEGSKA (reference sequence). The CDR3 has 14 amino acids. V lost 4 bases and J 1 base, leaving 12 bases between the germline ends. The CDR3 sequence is CSAKQGLGTDTQYF. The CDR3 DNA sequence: TGCAGTGCTAAACAGGGACTGGGCACAGATACGCAGTATTTT.

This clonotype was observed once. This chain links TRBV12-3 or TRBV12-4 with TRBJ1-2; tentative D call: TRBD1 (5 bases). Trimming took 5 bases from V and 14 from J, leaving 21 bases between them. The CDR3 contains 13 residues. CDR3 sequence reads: CASSSRGLDDYTF. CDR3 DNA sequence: TGTGCCAGCAGTAGTCGGGGACTGGATGACTATACCTTC.

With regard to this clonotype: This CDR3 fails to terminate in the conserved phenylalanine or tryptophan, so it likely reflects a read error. Written as DNA, the CDR3 is TGCAGTGCCAGTGGCAGTTTCGACGAGCAGTACCTT. It specifies CSASGSFDEQYL. The rearrangement links TRBV20-1 to TRBJ2-7; no firm D call. Germline CDR1 and CDR2: DFQATT and SNEGSKA (reference sequence). The length of the CDR3 is 12 residues. The V and J ends lost 6 bases and 5 bases respectively, with 14 bases between them.

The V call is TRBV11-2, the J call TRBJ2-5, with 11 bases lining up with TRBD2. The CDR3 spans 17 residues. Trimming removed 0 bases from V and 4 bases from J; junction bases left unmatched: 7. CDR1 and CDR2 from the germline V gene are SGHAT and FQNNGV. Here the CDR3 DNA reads TGTGCCAGCAGCTTAGATGAACTAGCGGGGGCCATAGAGACCCAGTACTTC. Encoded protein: CASSLDELAGAIETQYF.

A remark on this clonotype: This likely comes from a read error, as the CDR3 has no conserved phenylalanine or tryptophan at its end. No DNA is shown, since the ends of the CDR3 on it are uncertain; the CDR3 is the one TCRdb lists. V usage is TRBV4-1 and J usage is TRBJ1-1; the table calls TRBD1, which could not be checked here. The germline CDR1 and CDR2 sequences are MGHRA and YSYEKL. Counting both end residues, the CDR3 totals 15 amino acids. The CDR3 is CASSQEGRGNTEVFI.

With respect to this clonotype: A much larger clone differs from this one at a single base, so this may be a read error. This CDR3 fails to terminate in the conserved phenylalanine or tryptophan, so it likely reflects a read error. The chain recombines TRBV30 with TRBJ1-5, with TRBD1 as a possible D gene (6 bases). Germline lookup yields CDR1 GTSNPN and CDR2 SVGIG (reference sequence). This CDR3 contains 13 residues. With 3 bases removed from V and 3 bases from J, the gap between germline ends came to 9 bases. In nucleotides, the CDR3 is TGTGCCTGGAGCGGACAGTACAATCAGCCCCAGCATCTT. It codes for CAWSGQYNQPQHL.

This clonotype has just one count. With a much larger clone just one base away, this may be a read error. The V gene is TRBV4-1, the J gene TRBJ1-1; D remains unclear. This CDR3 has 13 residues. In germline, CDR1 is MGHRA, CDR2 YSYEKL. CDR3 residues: CASNQDFNTEAFF. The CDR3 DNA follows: TGCGCCAGCAACCAAGATTTCAACACTGAAGCTTTCTTT.